This is a list of T cell receptor beta chains from one sample in a study of T cells in Graves' hyperthyroidism and ophthalmopathy. Each CDR3 protein gets one entry after TCRdb re-called the multiplex PCR reads with MiXCR. The sample lists 600,000 to 650,000 distinct CDR3 sequences, about 17% occurring once. Sequences were obtained from blood. These TCRs come from a woman aged 30 to 39 with Graves' hyperthyroidism. Each CDR3 is given with its conserved first and last residue. Fields, in order: D gene, clone size, V gene, J gene, CDR3 DNA, CDR3 protein. A D gene is named only where the DNA matches it firmly. Clone size is shown for a subset of rows, as once, few, many or a class of expanded clone.

D: -; size: -; V: TRBV14; J: TRBJ2-1; DNA: TGTGCCAGCAGCAAGCCGGCGGATGAGCAGTTCTTC; CDR3: CASSKPADEQFF
D: -; size: -; V: TRBV12-5; J: TRBJ2-7; DNA: TGTGCTAGTGGTTTGGTCGGGACGCGACAGCAGTACTTC; CDR3: CASGLVGTRQQYF
D: -; size: -; V: TRBV5-6; J: TRBJ2-3; DNA: TGTGCCAGCAGCTTGGTAGCACAGCCAGATACGCAGTATTTT; CDR3: CASSLVAQPDTQYF
D: TRBD1; size: many; V: TRBV28; J: TRBJ2-3; DNA: TGTGCCAGCAGCGCAACCGGGGACAGGGGGCATCTGGATACGCAGTATTTT; CDR3: CASSATGDRGHLDTQYF
D: -; size: few; V: TRBV10-3; J: TRBJ1-1; DNA: TGTGCCATCAGCGAGGGACCGGCGAACACTGAAGCTTTCTTT; CDR3: CAISEGPANTEAFF
D: TRBD2; size: -; V: TRBV9; J: TRBJ2-1; DNA: TGTGCCAGCAGCGTAGCTGAGCGGGAGGCCTACAATGAGCAGTTCTTC; CDR3: CASSVAEREAYNEQFF
D: -; size: many; V: TRBV6-1; J: TRBJ2-5; DNA: TGTGCCAGCAAGGAGGAAGAGACCCAGTACTTC; CDR3: CASKEEETQYF
D: TRBD2; size: few; V: TRBV13; J: TRBJ2-7; DNA: TGTGCCAGCAGCTTATGGACTAGTAATCGCGAGCAGTACTTC; CDR3: CASSLWTSNREQYF
D: TRBD1; size: many; V: TRBV5-8; J: TRBJ1-1; DNA: TGTGCCAGCGGGGACAGGAACACTGAAGCTTTCTTT; CDR3: CASGDRNTEAFF
D: -; size: many; V: TRBV6-1; J: TRBJ2-1; DNA: TGTGCCAGCAGTCACTCATTAGCAGGATCGTCCAATGAGCAGTTCTTC; CDR3: CASSHSLAGSSNEQFF
D: -; size: -; V: TRBV3-1; J: TRBJ1-6; DNA: TGTGCCAGCAGCCAAGATGTCCAAGGTTATTCACCCTTCCACTTT; CDR3: CASSQDVQGYSPFHF
D: -; size: many; V: TRBV6-1; J: TRBJ1-4; DNA: TGTGCCAGCAGTGAAGCCCGTGCAACTAATGAAAAACTGTTTTTT; CDR3: CASSEARATNEKLFF
D: TRBD1; size: many; V: TRBV6-1; J: TRBJ2-7; DNA: TGTGCCAGCAGAGAATACAGGGGGACCTACGAGCAGTACTTC; CDR3: CASREYRGTYEQYF
D: -; size: many; V: TRBV11-3; J: TRBJ2-1; DNA: TGTGCCAGCAGCTTAGATCAGGTGGTTAGCTCCTACAATGAGCAGTTCTTC; CDR3: CASSLDQVVSSYNEQFF
D: -; size: many; V: TRBV30; J: TRBJ1-5; DNA: TGTGCCTGGGAATTGGGGAAGGGTCAGCCCCAGCATTTT; CDR3: CAWELGKGQPQHF
D: -; size: few; V: TRBV7-9; J: TRBJ1-2; DNA: TGTGCCAGCAGCTTAGGGGCAACCGGGTACACCTTC; CDR3: CASSLGATGYTF
D: -; size: few; V: TRBV9; J: TRBJ2-3; DNA: TGTGCCAGCAGCGTAGGTCAATCAGATACGCAGTATTTT; CDR3: CASSVGQSDTQYF
D: -; size: many; V: TRBV20-1; J: TRBJ1-1; DNA: TGCAGTGCCAAGGTGCTCGAAGGACAGACATATTTGAACACTGAAGCTTTCTTT; CDR3: CSAKVLEGQTYLNTEAFF
D: -; size: -; V: TRBV9; J: TRBJ2-3; DNA: TGTGCCAGCAGCGTATTCGGAAGCACCACAGATACGCAGTATTTT; CDR3: CASSVFGSTTDTQYF
D: -; size: many; V: TRBV18; J: TRBJ1-1; DNA: TGTGCCAGCTCACTCCTTGACACTACAGCCACTGAAGCTTTCTTT; CDR3: CASSLLDTTATEAFF
D: -; size: many; V: TRBV2; J: TRBJ1-2; DNA: TGTGCCAGCAGTGCACGGGAGAGGGTGGATGGCTACACCTTC; CDR3: CASSARERVDGYTF
D: -; size: many; V: TRBV5-4; J: TRBJ1-5; DNA: TGTGCCAGCAGCTTGGGGGGAAGGATGGGCAATCAGCCCCAGCATTTT; CDR3: CASSLGGRMGNQPQHF
D: TRBD1; size: -; V: TRBV9; J: TRBJ2-7; DNA: TGTGCCAGCAGCACGGGGACAGGGGAAGCCTACGAGCAGTACTTC; CDR3: CASSTGTGEAYEQYF
D: -; size: -; V: TRBV28; J: TRBJ1-5; DNA: TGTGCCAGCAGTGGGCTTGACAGTAATAGCAATCAGCCCCAGCATTTT; CDR3: CASSGLDSNSNQPQHF
D: TRBD2; size: many; V: TRBV20-1; J: TRBJ2-3; DNA: TGCAGTGCTAGAGATCGGGAGCGGGGGGCAGGAGATACGCAGTATTTT; CDR3: CSARDRERGAGDTQYF
D: TRBD1; size: few; V: TRBV15; J: TRBJ1-6; DNA: TGTGCCACCAGCAGTCGGGCAGGGGGTTCACCCCTCCACTTT; CDR3: CATSSRAGGSPLHF
D: TRBD1; size: many; V: TRBV15; J: TRBJ1-5; DNA: TGTGCCACCAGCAGAGGTGGGACAGTGCAGCCCCAGCATTTT; CDR3: CATSRGGTVQPQHF
D: -; size: few; V: TRBV6-2/TRBV6-3; J: TRBJ2-7; DNA: TGTGCCATTCGACGACGGAGCTCCTACGAGCAGTACTTC; CDR3: CAIRRRSSYEQYF
D: -; size: -; V: TRBV2; J: TRBJ2-5; DNA: TGTGCCAGCAGTGATAGGAGCGGCCCCCAGGAGACCCAGTACTTC; CDR3: CASSDRSGPQETQYF
D: TRBD2; size: many; V: TRBV2; J: TRBJ2-1; DNA: TGTGCCAGCACTACCTCTAGCGGGAGGGGATCGAATGAGCAGTTCTTC; CDR3: CASTTSSGRGSNEQFF
D: -; size: many; V: TRBV11-2; J: TRBJ2-3; DNA: TGTGCCAGCAGCTGGCGGCGAGCTAGCACAGATACGCAGTATTTT; CDR3: CASSWRRASTDTQYF
D: -; size: few; V: TRBV29-1; J: TRBJ2-3; DNA: TGCAGCGTTCCTAGACAGCGAGGCCGGGAGTTAAGAGGCACAGATACGCAGTATTTT; CDR3: CSVPRQRGRELRGTDTQYF
D: TRBD1; size: few; V: TRBV11-3; J: TRBJ2-1; DNA: TGTGCCAGCAGCTTAGGGGGACAGGCTTACCAGCAGTTCTTC; CDR3: CASSLGGQAYQQFF
D: TRBD2; size: many; V: TRBV11-3; J: TRBJ2-5; DNA: TGTGCCAGCAGCTTAGGGGGCGGGAGGGCGCGAGAGACCCAGTACTTC; CDR3: CASSLGGGRARETQYF
D: TRBD2; size: few; V: TRBV20-1; J: TRBJ2-3; DNA: TGCAGTGCTAGAGATGGGCCCCGGTTGGCTAGCGGGAGTCTGAATACGCAGTATTTT; CDR3: CSARDGPRLASGSLNTQYF
D: -; size: -; V: TRBV4-1; J: TRBJ1-5; DNA: TGCGCCAGCAGCCAAGATGAGCGGAGCAATCAGCCCCAGCATTTT; CDR3: CASSQDERSNQPQHF
D: -; size: many; V: TRBV30; J: TRBJ2-3; DNA: TGTGCCTGGATGGGGGGAAGGGTTGATACGCAGTATTTT; CDR3: CAWMGGRVDTQYF
D: TRBD1; size: -; V: TRBV5-4; J: TRBJ2-5; DNA: TGTGCCAGCAGCTTGGGGGACAGGGGAGAGACCCAGTACTTC; CDR3: CASSLGDRGETQYF
D: TRBD1; size: many; V: TRBV2; J: TRBJ2-3; DNA: TGTGCCAGCAGTGAATCGGACAGGCCACGGGATACGCAGTATTTT; CDR3: CASSESDRPRDTQYF
D: -; size: many; V: TRBV20-1; J: TRBJ2-2; DNA: TGCAGTGCTAGTAAGAGCGGTTCGAACACCGGGGAGCTGTTTTTT; CDR3: CSASKSGSNTGELFF
D: -; size: few; V: TRBV6-1; J: TRBJ1-2; DNA: TGTGCCAGCAGTACCCCCTTCCGGGCCGCTCCAGCTGGGGGCTATGGCTACACCTTC; CDR3: CASSTPFRAAPAGGYGYTF
D: TRBD1; size: few; V: TRBV9; J: TRBJ2-2; DNA: TGTGCCAGCAGCGTAGCAGGGGGCCGTACCGGGGAGCTGTTTTTT; CDR3: CASSVAGGRTGELFF
D: -; size: -; V: TRBV6-1; J: TRBJ2-5; DNA: TGTGCCAGCAGTGAAGCGCGGAGACAAGAGACCCAGTACTTC; CDR3: CASSEARRQETQYF
D: TRBD2; size: -; V: TRBV30; J: TRBJ2-1; DNA: TGTGCCTGGAGTGCGGGGGGGGGGAATGAGCAGTTCTTC; CDR3: CAWSAGGGNEQFF
D: -; size: many; V: TRBV7-9; J: TRBJ2-7; DNA: TGTGCCAGCAGCTGGACGGTGGGGTACGAGCAGTACTTC; CDR3: CASSWTVGYEQYF
D: TRBD2; size: many; V: TRBV25-1; J: TRBJ2-7; DNA: TGTGCCAGCAGTGGACTAGCGGCTATCACCTACGAGCAGTACTTC; CDR3: CASSGLAAITYEQYF
D: -; size: few; V: TRBV19; J: TRBJ2-7; DNA: TGTGCCAGTAGTATAAGGGCCGGACGCGAAACCGTCTACGAGCAGTACTTC; CDR3: CASSIRAGRETVYEQYF
D: -; size: few; V: TRBV12-3/TRBV12-4; J: TRBJ2-7; DNA: TGTGCCAGCAGTTTAGGCGGCTCACCACCCTACGAGCAGTACTTC; CDR3: CASSLGGSPPYEQYF
D: -; size: many; V: TRBV30; J: TRBJ2-7; DNA: TGTGCCTGGAGTTCCCGTATGGGGGCCTCCTACGAGCAGTACTTC; CDR3: CAWSSRMGASYEQYF